These 21 T cell receptor beta chains were all obtained from the same sample, sequenced in a study of T cells in Graves' hyperthyroidism and ophthalmopathy. RNA transcripts served as the template for amplifying TCR beta CDR3 regions. Primed by the HTBI set, a first-round RT-PCR was run on the TCR CDR3. TCRdb passed the multiplex PCR reads through MiXCR, listing each CDR3 protein once. This table has roughly 570,000 distinct CDR3 sequences, more than 45% appearing once. Sequencing was done on a sample of peripheral blood or thyroid tissue (not recorded which). Every receptor here comes from a woman younger than 30 with Graves' hyperthyroidism.

The chain links TRBV2 to TRBJ2-7, with a possible D match to TRBD1 (5 bases). Trimming pared 6 bases from V and 3 bases from J, leaving 15 bases between. In germline, CDR1 is SNHLY, CDR2 FYNNEI. This CDR3 is built from 14 residues. The CDR3 region has the DNA TGTGCCAGCAGCCCTACCGCTAGGGGCTACGAGCAGTACTTC. This encodes CASSPTARGYEQYF. Using reference TRBV2 and TRBJ2-7 for the parts outside the CDR3, the full variable domain is EPEVTQTPSHQVTQMGQEVILRCVPISNHLYFYWYRQILGQKVEFLVSFYNNEISEKSEIFDDQFSVERPDGSNFTLKIRSTKLEDSAMYFCASSPTARGYEQYFGPGTRLTVT.

In this sample, this clonotype turned up once. V and J are TRBV7-3 and TRBJ1-3, with TRBD1 as a possible D gene (6 bases). Trimming pared 5 bases from V and 3 bases from J, leaving 14 bases between. Germline CDR1 SGHTA, CDR2 FQGTGA. This CDR3 is built from 15 residues. CDR3 DNA sequence: TGTGCCAGCAGCCAAGTGGGAGGGGGTGGAAACACCATATATTTT. It encodes CASSQVGGGGNTIYF.

This clonotype was recorded many times. The CDR3 DNA sequence: TGCGCCAGCAGCCAAGAAGGGGATACGAGTCTGTACTTC. It is translated as CASSQEGDTSLYF. The chain combines TRBV4-1 with TRBJ2-7, with a possible D match to TRBD1 (5 bases). Trimming removed 0 bases from V and 12 bases from J, with 15 bases in between. Germline values: CDR1 MGHRA, CDR2 YSYEKL. The CDR3 runs to 13 residues.

The rearrangement links TRBV20-1 to TRBJ1-6, with D uncertain. From germline, CDR1 is DFQATT and CDR2 SNEGSKA (reference sequence). Trimming cost V 2 bases and J 9 bases, with 17 bases left between them. This CDR3 has 15 amino acids. CDR3 nucleotide sequence: TGCAGTGCTAGACTTACCGGGAGTCAAATTTCACCCCTCCACTTT. It is translated as CSARLTGSQISPLHF.

As to this clonotype: Lacking the conserved final phenylalanine or tryptophan, this CDR3 likely reflects a read error. The DNA is omitted, as the CDR3 cannot be located on it reliably, and the CDR3 follows TCRdb's listing. CDR3 region: CAAGGRYTGELMS. The chain combines TRBV7-2 with TRBJ2-2; the table's D call TRBD2 went unverified against the DNA. The CDR3 extends over 13 residues, inclusive of both ends. In germline, CDR1 is SGHTA, CDR2 FQGNSA.

This clonotype was counted ten times or more. This chain connects TRBV29-1 to TRBJ1-2; D gene unclear. The CDR3 length is 13 residues. CDR1 is SQVTM and CDR2 is ANQGSEA in the germline V gene. With 3 bases removed from V and 5 bases from J, the gap between germline ends came to 13 bases. The CDR3: CSVDTPFGYGYTF. Here the CDR3 DNA reads TGCAGCGTTGATACCCCCTTTGGGTATGGCTACACCTTC.

This clonotype has ten or more counts. The chain joins TRBV20-1 to TRBJ2-5, with 9 bases that match TRBD1. CDR1 DFQATT and CDR2 SNEGSKA come from the germline V gene (reference sequence). There are 14 residues in the CDR3. The V segment lost 2 bases and the J segment 4 bases; nucleotides outside the gene matches: 5. Here the CDR3 reads CSARSDRGLETQYF. CDR3 in DNA: TGCAGTGCTAGAAGCGACAGGGGGTTAGAGACCCAGTACTTC.

This chain connects TRBV9 to TRBJ1-4; 7 bases agree with TRBD1. The CDR3 sequence is 14 residues long. Looked up from germline, CDR1 is SGDLS and CDR2 is YYNGEE. V shed 4 bases and J 5 bases; nucleotides not matched to a gene: 5. Here the CDR3 reads CASSTRQGNEKLFF. CDR3 DNA sequence: TGTGCCAGCAGCACAAGACAGGGAAATGAAAAACTGTTTTTT.

This clonotype was observed many times. This rearrangement joins TRBV12-3 or TRBV12-4 to TRBJ1-1, with D uncertain. V lost 2 bases and J 6 bases, leaving 16 bases between the germline ends. This CDR3 is built from 15 residues. DNA for the CDR3: TGTGCCAGCAGTTTATTGGAGTTCAGGCACGCTGAAGCTTTCTTT. Its translation: CASSLLEFRHAEAFF.

There are many counts of this clonotype. Here the CDR3 DNA reads TGCAGCGTTGAAGCCAACAGGGGCGTCCACTATGGCTACACCTTC. Translated, it gives CSVEANRGVHYGYTF. This chain connects TRBV29-1 to TRBJ1-2, with 7 bases fitting TRBD1. The CDR3 length is 15 residues. Germline V gene data show CDR1 as SQVTM and CDR2 as ANQGSEA. Trimming cost V 1 base and J 3 bases; bases outside gene matches: 8.

The rearrangement uses TRBV29-1 and TRBJ2-2, with D unresolved. There are 12 residues in the CDR3. The germline V and J ends were trimmed by 5 bases and 2 bases, with 6 bases remaining between them. CDR1 SQVTM and CDR2 ANQGSEA come from the germline V gene. The CDR3 nucleotides read TGCAGCGTTTGGGTTAACACCGGGGAGCTGTTTTTT. The encoded protein is CSVWVNTGELFF.

At least ten counts were recorded for this clonotype. The chain employs TRBV29-1 and TRBJ1-5, with a weak D call TRBD1 (5 bases). The CDR3 has 12 residues. In germline, CDR1 is SQVTM, CDR2 ANQGSEA. Trimming took 4 bases from V and 8 from J, leaving 12 bases between them. CDR3 DNA sequence: TGCAGCGTTGGGGGGGGGAATGAGCCCCAGCATTTT. This encodes CSVGGGNEPQHF.

This clonotype was recorded a few times. The chain uses TRBV29-1 and TRBJ2-7; no firm D call. The DNA matches TRBJ2-1 better at its end, which makes the J call doubtful. This CDR3 is 12 amino acids long. Germline V gene lookup returns CDR1 SQVTM and CDR2 ANQGSEA. Written as DNA, the CDR3 is TGCAGCGTTGCACGGGTGTACAATGAGCAGTTCTTC. Its translation: CSVARVYNEQFF.

This clonotype was counted many times. The chain links TRBV27 to TRBJ2-7; perhaps TRBD1 as D (5 bases). The CDR3 length is 12 residues. V lost 4 bases and J lost 5, with 9 bases in between. Germline CDR1 MNHEY, CDR2 SMNVEV (reference sequence). CDR3 bases: TGTGCCAGCAGTTCATCCAGGGACGAGCAGTACTTC. It specifies CASSSSRDEQYF.

This clonotype was recorded many times. The CDR3 region has the DNA TGTGCCAGCAGCGAAGAGGGACAGGGTGTCTCTGGGGCCAACGTCCTGACTTTC. Translated, it gives CASSEEGQGVSGANVLTF. The chain has TRBV28 and TRBJ2-6, with 9 bases aligning to TRBD1. The CDR3 covers 18 residues. Germline assignment: CDR1 MDHEN and CDR2 SYDVKM. The J segment lost 0 bases and the V segment lost 6 bases, leaving 9 bases of the junction unmatched.

This clonotype was observed many times. The V call is TRBV4-1, the J call TRBJ2-7, with D possibly TRBD2 on 6 matching bases. The CDR3 runs 13 residues. V gave up 5 bases and J gave up 0 bases, with 8 bases separating them. Germline loops: CDR1 MGHRA, CDR2 YSYEKL. CDR3 bases: TGCGCCAGCAGCGCTAGCGTCTCCTACGAGCAGTACTTC. This sequence encodes CASSASVSYEQYF.

The CDR3 bases are TGTGCCAGCAGCTTACTAGCGAACACCGGGGAGCAGTACTTC. Amino acid sequence: CASSLLANTGEQYF. V and J are TRBV7-8 and TRBJ2-7; tentative D call: TRBD2 (6 bases). CDR3 length: 14 residues. Germline-derived CDR1 and CDR2 are SGHVS and FQNEAQ. The V end lost 2 bases, the J end lost 7 bases, and 15 bases lay between the germline ends.

This clonotype has a handful of counts. A read error may account for a junction end that differs from germline. This rearrangement joins TRBV7-7 to TRBJ2-7, with D tentatively TRBD1 (6 bases). Germline CDR1 is SSHAT and CDR2 is FNYEAQ (reference sequence). The CDR3 runs 15 residues. The CDR3 region is CASSSWPKGDGEQYF. DNA for the CDR3: TGTGCTAGCAGCTCATGGCCCAAGGGGGACGGGGAGCAGTACTTC.

Points on this clonotype: One end of the junction does not line up with germline, which may come from a read error. The J gene is TRBJ2-2, the V gene TRBV20-1; D is ambiguous. There are 13 residues in the CDR3. Germline CDR1 reads DFQATT; CDR2 reads SNEGSKA (reference sequence). The CDR3 sequence: CSAPEATYNEQFF. The CDR3 DNA is TGCAGTGCGCCCGAGGCGACCTACAATGAGCAGTTTTTT.

The V gene is TRBV7-3, the J gene TRBJ1-1; TRBD1 matches 9 bases. Per germline, CDR1 SGHTA and CDR2 FQGTGA. J gave up 4 bases and V 0 bases, and 3 bases lay outside the gene matches. CDR3 length: 15 residues. This CDR3 is CASSLTGQGITEAFF. For the CDR3, the DNA is TGTGCCAGCAGCTTAACGGGACAGGGAATCACTGAAGCTTTCTTT.

This clonotype was seen repeatedly, ten times or more. The chain uses TRBV12-3 or TRBV12-4 and TRBJ1-5; D call uncertain. This CDR3 is built from 13 residues. Trimming pared 2 bases from V and 3 bases from J, leaving 5 bases between. In DNA form, the CDR3 reads TGTGCCAGCAGTTTAACCAACAATCAGCCCCAGCATTTT. Amino acids: CASSLTNNQPQHF.